This passage covers 21 T cell receptor beta chains from one sample sequenced in a study of T-cell reconstitution after alpha-beta-depleted transplantation in children. Unique molecular identifiers were incorporated when the TCRbeta library was constructed. TCRdb itself ran the PCR reads through MiXCR, one entry per CDR3 protein. The sample records under 750,000 distinct CDR3 sequences, about 21% being singletons. The sample was PBMCs, mostly from graft donor cells, taken 360 days after TCRalphabeta/CD19-depleted stem cell transplant. All receptors come from a boy in the first two years of life who had a stem cell transplant for acute myeloid leukemia, so the T cells may come from the graft donor.

The V and J genes are TRBV7-8 and TRBJ2-5; D tentatively fits TRBD1 or TRBD2 (6 bases each). The V end lost 2 bases, the J end lost 5 bases, and 15 bases lay between the germline ends. The CDR3 spans 15 residues. CDR1 and CDR2 (germline): SGHVS, FQNEAQ. DNA for the CDR3: TGTGCCAGCAGCTTATCGGAGGGGGATAAGGAGACCCAGTACTTC. This codes for CASSLSEGDKETQYF.

The genes are TRBV29-1 and TRBJ1-1; tentative D call: TRBD1 (6 bases). CDR3 size: 13 residues. V shed 3 bases and J shed 5 bases, with 13 bases lying between them. In germline, CDR1 is SQVTM, CDR2 ANQGSEA. The CDR3 nucleotides are TGCAGCGTTGAGAGGAGGGGGAATACTGAAGCTTTCTTT. It is translated as CSVERRGNTEAFF.

The chain combines TRBV12-3 or TRBV12-4 with TRBJ2-4; 11 bases are shared with TRBD2. The CDR3 spans 18 residues. V was pared by 3 bases and J by 0 bases, with 7 bases of the junction left unmatched. CDR3 in DNA: TGTGCCAGCAGTTTTATATCTAGCGGGGGGTTAGCCAAAAACATTCAGTACTTC. Its translation: CASSFISSGGLAKNIQYF.

The V call is TRBV9, the J call TRBJ1-1; a possible D gene is TRBD1 (6 bases). Deletions cut 3 bases from V and 2 bases from J, with 17 bases between. From germline, CDR1 is SGDLS and CDR2 YYNGEE. This CDR3 is built from 16 residues. This CDR3 is CASSAPDSPINTEAFF. CDR3 bases: TGTGCCAGCAGCGCCCCGGACAGCCCTATTAACACTGAAGCTTTCTTT.

This sequence joins TRBV15 and TRBJ2-4; tentative D call: TRBD2 (6 bases). Between the trimmed V and J ends, which lost 5 bases and 2 bases, there was a span of 10 bases. Germline V CDR1 and CDR2: LNHNV, YYDKDF (reference sequence). The CDR3 has 14 residues. The CDR3 coding sequence is TGTGCCACCAGCGATGGGGGGACCAAAAACATTCAGTACTTC. Residues: CATSDGGTKNIQYF.

This chain links TRBV4-3 with TRBJ2-7; D is uncertain. Between the trimmed V and J ends, which lost 6 bases and 2 bases, there was a span of 20 bases. The CDR3 loop spans 16 amino acids. Germline V gives CDR1 LGHNA, CDR2 YSLEER. The CDR3 loop is CASSPYSGQTTYEQYF. DNA for the CDR3: TGCGCCAGCAGTCCATATAGTGGGCAGACCACCTACGAGCAGTACTTC.

This chain joins TRBV4-2 and TRBJ2-3; D perhaps matches TRBD1 (5 bases). From germline, CDR1 is LGHNA and CDR2 YNFKEQ. This CDR3 has 16 amino acids. Trimming stripped 0 bases from V and 5 bases from J, with 15 bases between. CDR3 coding DNA: TGTGCCAGCAGCCAAGAGGGGCAGGTCCGAGGAGATACGCAGTATTTT. Its protein product is CASSQEGQVRGDTQYF.

Only a few counts were recorded for this clonotype. The V and J genes are TRBV20-1 and TRBJ2-3; D remains ambiguous. Trimming took off 6 bases at V and 0 bases at J, with 10 bases between the two ends. The CDR3 loop spans 13 amino acids. Germline assignment: CDR1 DFQATT and CDR2 SNEGSKA (reference sequence). CDR3 region: CSATLTSTDTQYF. The CDR3 DNA sequence: TGCAGTGCAACTCTAACTAGCACAGATACGCAGTATTTT.

The chain uses TRBV6-1 and TRBJ1-5; D possibly corresponds to TRBD1 (5 bases). The length of the CDR3 is 14 residues. The V gene's germline CDR1 is MNHNS and CDR2 SASEGT. Between the trimmed V and J ends, which lost 8 bases and 4 bases, there was a span of 15 bases. The CDR3 nucleotides are TGTGCCAGCGCGCCGGGCAGGGTAAATCAGCCCCAGCATTTT. Translation: CASAPGRVNQPQHF.

This clonotype has ten or more counts. This chain uses TRBV29-1 with TRBJ2-1; D gene ambiguous. The CDR3 contains 11 residues. V dropped 7 bases and J dropped 4 bases, with 8 bases sitting between them. Germline lookup yields CDR1 SQVTM and CDR2 ANQGSEA. This CDR3 is CSAFGYNEQFF. The CDR3 nucleotides are TGCAGCGCTTTCGGGTACAATGAGCAGTTCTTC.

There are a few counts of this clonotype. This chain joins TRBV20-1 and TRBJ1-1; D perhaps matches TRBD1 (5 bases). The CDR3 spans 11 residues. Trimming stripped 1 base from V and 11 bases from J, with 11 bases between. CDR1 and CDR2 from the germline V gene are DFQATT and SNEGSKA (reference sequence). CDR3 in amino acids: CSARARDGAFF. The CDR3, as DNA: TGCAGTGCTAGAGCCCGGGACGGCGCTTTCTTT.

The chain is built from TRBV20-1 and TRBJ2-4; 10 nucleotides line up with TRBD2. The CDR3 length is 19 residues. With V trimmed by 6 bases and J by 0 bases, 17 bases remained unmatched. Germline V gene sequence: CDR1 DFQATT, CDR2 SNEGSKA (reference sequence). CDR3 DNA sequence: TGCAGTGCAGAAATCCTCGGGGCTAGCGGGGGACTAGCCAAAAACATTCAGTACTTC. Translation gives CSAEILGASGGLAKNIQYF.

This clonotype was seen only a few times. The V call is TRBV27, the J call TRBJ2-2; 10 bases are a match to TRBD2. J gave up 4 bases and V 7 bases, and 9 bases lay outside the gene matches. The CDR3 extends over 16 amino acids. CDR1 MNHEY and CDR2 SMNVEV come from the germline V gene (reference sequence). CDR3 bases: TGTGCCAGCATGCGGCTCCTAGCGGGGGTCACCGGGGAGCTGTTTTTT. Its translation is CASMRLLAGVTGELFF.

The chain couples TRBV6-6 to TRBJ2-5, with D possibly being TRBD1 (5 bases). The germline V gene has CDR1 MNHNY and CDR2 SVGAGI (reference sequence). This CDR3 is built from 14 residues. V lost 5 bases and J 4 bases, leaving 14 bases between the germline ends. The CDR3 DNA sequence: TGTGCCAGCAGTCCCCAGGGTAGTGGAGAGACCCAGTACTTC. It is translated as CASSPQGSGETQYF.

This clonotype has ten or more counts. The chain has TRBV7-3 and TRBJ2-5; the D gene is possibly TRBD2 (5 bases). CDR3 length equals 13 residues. The germline gives CDR1 SGHTA, CDR2 FQGTGA. V was trimmed by 6 bases and J by 2 bases, leaving 10 bases between them. DNA for the CDR3: TGTGCCAGCAGTCTCCCGGGGCAAGAGACCCAGTACTTC. Translating it yields CASSLPGQETQYF.

This clonotype was observed a few times. V gene TRBV20-1 combines with J gene TRBJ2-5; weak D call: TRBD2 (5 bases). With 4 bases removed from V and 5 bases from J, the gap between germline ends came to 14 bases. Germline-derived CDR1 and CDR2 are DFQATT and SNEGSKA (reference sequence). CDR3 length: 13 residues. The CDR3 region is CSAIWTSPETQYF. CDR3 nucleotides: TGCAGTGCTATCTGGACTTCCCCGGAGACCCAGTACTTC.

The chain employs TRBV12-3 or TRBV12-4 and TRBJ1-5; D is undetermined. This CDR3 is built from 13 residues. V was clipped by 3 bases and J by 11 bases, with 14 bases between them. CDR3 region: CASSLARPMAQHF. The CDR3 bases are TGTGCCAGCAGTTTGGCCAGACCCATGGCCCAGCATTTT.

This clonotype was detected ten times or more. J is TRBJ2-1 and V is TRBV20-1; D call uncertain. From germline, CDR1 is DFQATT and CDR2 SNEGSKA (reference sequence). V lost 0 bases and J lost 3, with 18 bases in between. This CDR3 contains 17 residues. The CDR3: CSARDFRTEAIYNEQFF. CDR3 sequence (DNA): TGCAGTGCTAGAGATTTCCGGACGGAAGCCATCTACAATGAGCAGTTCTTC.

A single count supports this clonotype. V usage is TRBV13 and J usage is TRBJ2-7, with TRBD2 as a possible D gene (6 bases). The germline V gene encodes CDR1 PRHDT and CDR2 FYEKMQ (reference sequence). Trimming stripped 4 bases from V and 4 bases from J, with 17 bases between. This CDR3 is 15 amino acids long. This CDR3 reads CASSSREEPLYEQYF. The CDR3 coding sequence is TGTGCCAGCAGCTCCAGGGAGGAGCCATTGTACGAGCAGTACTTC.

The rearrangement uses TRBV5-5 and TRBJ2-2; D perhaps matches TRBD2 (6 bases). Looked up from germline, CDR1 is SGHKS and CDR2 is YYEKEE (reference sequence). The V end was cut by 5 bases, the J end by 2 bases, with 13 bases between. The CDR3 has 15 residues. The CDR3 protein is CASRPRDSNTGELFF. The CDR3 region has the DNA TGTGCCAGCAGACCCAGGGACTCAAACACCGGGGAGCTGTTTTTT.

V and J are TRBV10-1 and TRBJ2-3, with D uncertain. Germline V CDR1 and CDR2: WNHNN, SYGVQD (reference sequence). The V gene lost 4 bases and the J gene lost 5 bases, with 4 bases spanning the gap. The CDR3 runs to 11 residues. CDR3 sequence: CASSAEDTQYF. In DNA form, the CDR3 reads TGCGCCAGCAGTGCTGAAGATACGCAGTATTTT.